This is a list of T cell receptor beta chains from one sample in a study of blood T cell repertoires in COVID-19. The protocol was immunoSEQ multiplex PCR, while the TCRdb copy is restricted to in-frame clones and leaves out a portion. This repertoire shows a few hundred thousand clones, about four fifths found once; its top ten account for 3.1%. Sequenced: peripheral blood. These receptors were obtained from a woman under 30 with acute or convalescent COVID-19. CDR3s include the opening cysteine and the closing phenylalanine or tryptophan. The order of the fields is V gene, CDR3 length, D gene, J gene, clone size, CDR3 DNA, CDR3 protein. D genes are given only for firm matches. Only some rows state a clone size, as once, few, many or a class for expanded clones.

TRBV18	20	TRBD2	TRBJ2-1	-	TGTGCCAGCTCACCAAACGGCCTAGCGGGAGTAACCTCCTCCTACAATGAGCAGTTCTTC	CASSPNGLAGVTSSYNEQFF
TRBV4-1	15	-	TRBJ2-5	-	TGCGCCAGCAGCCAAGATGGCGGGGGCGCGGAGACCCAGTACTTC	CASSQDGGGAETQYF
TRBV11-3	15	TRBD1	TRBJ2-1	-	TGTGCCAGCAGCTTAGATGTGACAGGGCGCAATGAGCAGTTCTTC	CASSLDVTGRNEQFF
TRBV5-6	15	-	TRBJ2-7	-	TGTGCCAGCAGCGCTTCCAAAGGGAGGCGAGACGAGCAGTACTTC	CASSASKGRRDEQYF
TRBV25-1	18	TRBD1	TRBJ1-1	-	TGTGCCAGCAGTGAACAGCGGACAGGGGGCGCGGGCATAGCGGTAGCTTTCTTT	CASSEQRTGGAGIAVAFF
TRBV5-6	15	-	TRBJ1-6	-	TGTGCCAGCAGCTTGGCCATCTTTACGGGTTCACCCCTCCACTTT	CASSLAIFTGSPLHF
TRBV19	16	TRBD1	TRBJ2-7	-	TGTGCCAGTAGTATAATAAGAGGGCAGGGGGCGTACGAGCAGTACTTC	CASSIIRGQGAYEQYF
TRBV4-3	15	TRBD1	TRBJ1-1	once	TGCGCCAGCAGCCAACGCCGGGACAGATGGTCTGAAGCTTTCTTT	CASSQRRDRWSEAFF
TRBV30	15	TRBD1	TRBJ2-7	-	TGTGCCCTGCTGCTCAGGGACAGGGTTTTCTACGAGCAGTACTTC	CALLLRDRVFYEQYF
TRBV5-5	16	-	TRBJ2-3	-	TGTGCCAGCAGCTTTGGATGGGCTGATGGCACAGATACGCAGTATTTT	CASSFGWADGTDTQYF
TRBV6-6	13	-	TRBJ2-1	few	TGTGCCAGCAGTTACTCGTGGCGGGATGAGCAGTTCTTC	CASSYSWRDEQFF
TRBV21-1	16	-	TRBJ2-7	-	TGTGCCAGCAGCAAAGGTGTACGGGACAGAACCTACGAGCAGTACTTC	CASSKGVRDRTYEQYF
TRBV19	16	TRBD2	TRBJ2-1	-	TGTGCCAGTAGTATAGGGGCGGGAGTAGGATACAATGAGCAGTTCTTC	CASSIGAGVGYNEQFF
TRBV2	14	-	TRBJ1-4	-	TGTGCCAGCAGTGAACTTGCAACTAATGAAAAACTGTTTTTT	CASSELATNEKLFF
TRBV24-1	18	TRBD2	TRBJ2-5	-	TGTGCCACCAGTGATTTCGGAGTAGCGGGAGGGGGGCAAGAGACCCAGTACTTC	CATSDFGVAGGGQETQYF
TRBV7-6	15	TRBD2	TRBJ2-5	-	TGTGCCAGCAGCTTACAGGTGACTAGCGAGGAGACCCAGTACTTC	CASSLQVTSEETQYF
TRBV21-1	17	-	TRBJ1-1	-	TGTGCCAGCAGCAGCCGGGGAAGGGACAGAATGAACACTGAAGCTTTCTTT	CASSSRGRDRMNTEAFF
TRBV19	13	-	TRBJ1-1	once	TGTGCCAGTAGTATTATCCTTAACACTGAAGCTTTCTTT	CASSIILNTEAFF
TRBV15	16	-	TRBJ2-3	-	TGTGCCACCAGCAGAGATGAGGGATTTAGCACAGATACGCAGTATTTT	CATSRDEGFSTDTQYF
TRBV30	13	-	TRBJ2-1	-	TGTGCCTGGAGTGGTCCCGGGGGCAATGAGCAGTTCTTC	CAWSGPGGNEQFF